What follows are 10 T cell receptor beta chains derived from one specimen sequenced in a study of glioma-infiltrating T cells after dendritic cell vaccination. Time point here: after dendritic cell vaccination, including at tumor progression/relapse. Profiled with immunoSEQ multiplex PCR; TCRdb holds only in-frame clones, not every one. The repertoire holds 100,000 to 120,000 clones, with 90% as singletons. This material consisted of blood, taken after dendritic cell vaccination. The receptors were gathered from a human donor with glioblastoma.

The chain combines TRBV29-1 with TRBJ1-1; 9 nucleotides line up with TRBD1. CDR3 length: 15 amino acids. The germline V gene encodes CDR1 SQVTM and CDR2 ANQGSEA. V lost 8 bases, J lost 4 bases, and 14 bases stayed unmatched. In DNA form, the CDR3 reads TGCAGCCCCGTCGGGACAGGGCCTCCCGGCACTGAAGCTTTCTTT. As protein: CSPVGTGPPGTEAFF.

This chain joins TRBV18 and TRBJ1-5; 10 positions match TRBD1. This CDR3 has 16 residues. V shed 3 bases, J shed 4 bases, and the junction held 6 bases outside the gene matches. CDR1 is KGHSH and CDR2 is LQKENI in the germline V gene. The CDR3 region has the DNA TGTGCCAGCTCACCCGGGACAGGGGCGATAAATCAGCCCCAGCATTTT. As protein: CASSPGTGAINQPQHF.

The chain uses TRBV19 and TRBJ1-2; possibly TRBD1 for D (6 bases). Germline CDR1 is LNHDA and CDR2 is SQIVND (reference sequence). The CDR3 length is 16 residues. Trimming removed 3 bases from V and 0 bases from J, with 14 bases in between. The CDR3 nucleotides are TGTGCCAGTAGTATGGTGGGCCAGGGGACTAACTATGGCTACACCTTC. This gives the protein CASSMVGQGTNYGYTF.

This chain uses TRBV6-1 with TRBJ1-2, with D maybe TRBD1 (6 bases). The germline gives CDR1 MNHNS, CDR2 SASEGT. With 2 bases removed from V and 6 bases from J, the gap between germline ends came to 13 bases. The CDR3 extends over 14 amino acids. CDR3 in amino acids: CASSERGASDGYTF. The CDR3 bases are TGTGCCAGCAGTGAACGGGGGGCGAGCGATGGCTACACCTTC.

The chain couples TRBV6-5 to TRBJ2-7; no definite D call. Germline loops: CDR1 MNHEY, CDR2 SVGAGI. This CDR3 contains 10 residues. Written as DNA, the CDR3 is TGTGAAGCCCCTTATGACGAGCAGTACTTC. Its protein is CEAPYDEQYF.

Only a few counts were recorded for this clone. The chain carries TRBV9 and TRBJ1-4; perhaps TRBD1 as D (6 bases). Trimming pared 1 base from V and 7 bases from J, leaving 14 bases between. This CDR3 spans 15 amino acids. Per germline, CDR1 SGDLS and CDR2 YYNGEE. CDR3 DNA: TGTGCCAGCAGCGTATCAGGGGAGTTTGGTGAAAAACTGTTTTTT. It translates to CASSVSGEFGEKLFF.

The V and J genes are TRBV4-1 and TRBJ2-3; D gene ambiguous. Trimming cost V 6 bases and J 0 bases, with 13 bases left between them. This CDR3 contains 15 residues. The germline V gene encodes CDR1 MGHRA and CDR2 YSYEKL. In DNA, the CDR3 is TGCGCCAGCAGTGGTGGGCTAACTAGCACAGATACGCAGTATTTT. Its protein is CASSGGLTSTDTQYF.

This clone was recorded once. The rearrangement joins TRBV19 to TRBJ1-5, with D unresolved. This CDR3 comprises 13 residues. The V gene lost 0 bases and the J gene lost 7 bases, with 7 bases spanning the gap. Looked up from germline, CDR1 is LNHDA and CDR2 is SQIVND (reference sequence). The CDR3 is CASSIDRGQPQHF. For the CDR3, the DNA is TGTGCCAGTAGTATAGATCGTGGCCAGCCCCAGCATTTT.

The chain is built from TRBV19 and TRBJ1-6; no reliable D call. The V end was cut by 5 bases, the J end by 6 bases, with 14 bases between. Germline V gene lookup returns CDR1 LNHDA and CDR2 SQIVND (reference sequence). The CDR3 contains 15 residues. Here the CDR3 DNA reads TGTGCCAGTAGTGCGGGCGCGATGTTTAATTCACCCCTCCACTTT. It codes for CASSAGAMFNSPLHF. Full variable domain (outside the CDR3, taken from reference TRBV19 and TRBJ1-6): DGGITQSPKYLFRKEGQNVTLSCEQNLNHDAMYWYRQDPGQGLRLIYYSQIVNDFQKGDIAEGYSVSREKKESFPLTVTSAQKNPTAFYLCASSAGAMFNSPLHFGNGTRLTVT.

Points on this clone: The same CDR3 arises from other DNA sequences in this sample as well. This chain joins TRBV6-5 and TRBJ1-5; tentative D call: TRBD1 (5 bases). The CDR3 loop spans 15 amino acids. Germline-derived CDR1 and CDR2 are MNHEY and SVGAGI. Trimming took off 6 bases at V and 4 bases at J, with 16 bases between the two ends. In nucleotides, the CDR3 is TGTGCCAGCAGCTACGATTTAAAGGGGAATCAGCCCCAGCATTTT. This sequence encodes CASSYDLKGNQPQHF.